This TCR beta chain was sequenced in a study of Graves' ophthalmopathy and Graves' hyperthyroidism. Points from the study as a whole: Prediction of ophthalmopathy progression reached around 70% sensitivity and around 76% specificity.

Calling hyperthyroidism stable required that no ophthalmopathy show up within 18 months of follow-up. The PBMC fraction was derived from about 10 ml of fresh peripheral blood. Germline V gene lookup returns CDR1 MDHEN and CDR2 SYDVKM. With 4 bases removed from V and 2 bases from J, the gap between germline ends came to 15 bases. This CDR3 has 15 amino acids. As regards this clonotype: Its antigen is unidentified.

The TCR beta CDR3 regions underwent amplification from RNA transcripts. The library came from an HTBI-primed first-round RT-PCR and a second-round multiplex PCR. TCRdb recomputed calls from the multiplex PCR reads with MiXCR, one row per CDR3 protein. The sample records hundreds of thousands of distinct CDR3 sequences, around a fifth being singletons. This TCR was sampled from a woman aged 18-29 years with stable Graves' hyperthyroidism. The chain has TRBV28 and TRBJ2-7; a possible D gene is TRBD1 (7 bases). The specimen sequenced was peripheral blood. CDR3 in amino acids: CASSSGGTLAYEQYF. CDR3 nucleotide sequence: TGTGCCAGCAGTTCAGGGGGGACCCTGGCCTACGAGCAGTACTTC.